The rows below give T cell receptor beta chains drawn from one sample of a study of T-cell memory formation after mild COVID-19. Each CDR3 protein is one row after TCRdb ran MiXCR on the 5' RACE reads. Among roughly 350,000 distinct CDR3 sequences listed, roughly an eighth were seen once. Sample: PBMCs or a T cell subset sorted from them (not recorded which). These receptors came from a young man who had mild COVID-19 (a few samples of this study predate the infection). Cell type and time point are not known. CDR3s include the opening cysteine and the closing phenylalanine or tryptophan. The D gene is left open where the match is weak. Not every row has a clone size; where given, it reads once, few, many or a size class.

clone_size	v_call	j_call	d_call	cdr3_aa	cdr3_nt
-	TRBV7-2	TRBJ1-4	-	CASTSGGNYEKLFF	TGTGCCAGCACCTCCGGGGGGAACTATGAAAAACTGTTTTTT
few	TRBV6-6	TRBJ2-4	-	CASSYGLAKNIQYF	TGTGCCAGCAGTTACGGGCTAGCCAAAAACATTCAGTACTTC
few	TRBV9	TRBJ2-5	-	CASSVAGTQETQYF	TGTGCCAGCAGCGTTGCAGGGACCCAAGAGACCCAGTACTTC
few	TRBV7-8	TRBJ2-1	-	CASSLVRVRYNEQFF	TGTGCCAGCAGCTTAGTCAGGGTCCGCTACAATGAGCAGTTCTTC
many	TRBV7-2	TRBJ2-4	-	CASSSLRRDIQYF	TGTGCCAGCAGCTCCCTACGAAGGGACATTCAGTACTTC
many	TRBV5-1	TRBJ2-2	-	CASSLRPGPTGELFF	TGCGCCAGCAGCTTGCGTCCAGGACCCACCGGGGAGCTGTTTTTT
few	TRBV29-1	TRBJ2-7	-	CSGGSGYEQYF	TGCAGCGGGGGGTCGGGATACGAGCAGTACTTC
many	TRBV12-3/TRBV12-4	TRBJ2-5	-	CASSFGAQETQYF	TGTGCCAGCAGTTTCGGGGCCCAAGAGACCCAGTACTTC
few	TRBV4-1	TRBJ1-1	TRBD1	CASSQADRVMNTEAFF	TGCGCCAGCAGCCAAGCGGACAGGGTTATGAACACTGAAGCTTTCTTT
few	TRBV15	TRBJ1-2	-	CATSREGQAYGYTF	TGTGCCACCAGCAGAGAAGGTCAAGCCTATGGCTACACCTTC
-	TRBV7-3	TRBJ1-1	-	CASSLDLSTEAFF	TGTGCCAGCAGCTTGGATTTGTCCACTGAAGCTTTCTTT
-	TRBV7-2	TRBJ2-1	TRBD2	CASSDPGLAGNNEQFF	TGTGCCAGCAGCGACCCGGGACTAGCGGGAAACAATGAGCAGTTCTTC
many	TRBV5-1	TRBJ1-2	-	CASSLVTGADGYTF	TGCGCCAGCAGCTTGGTGACAGGAGCGGATGGCTACACCTTC
-	TRBV12-3/TRBV12-4	TRBJ1-3	-	CASPRVGGGHGGNTIYF	TGTGCCAGCCCGCGGGTAGGGGGGGGCCACGGGGGAAACACCATATATTTT
many	TRBV7-3	TRBJ2-2	-	CASSLTATWGGELFF	TGTGCCAGCAGCTTAACGGCGACCTGGGGCGGGGAGCTGTTTTTT
-	TRBV12-3/TRBV12-4	TRBJ2-2	-	CASRGAGSAGELFF	TGTGCCAGCAGGGGGGCAGGGTCGGCCGGGGAGCTGTTTTTT
-	TRBV27	TRBJ1-3	-	CASSSERVGNTIYF	TGTGCCAGCAGTTCCGAGCGCGTGGGAAACACCATATATTTT
-	TRBV12-3/TRBV12-4	TRBJ1-5	TRBD1	CASSSRDRGLPQHF	TGTGCCAGCAGTTCCCGGGACAGGGGGCTGCCCCAGCATTTT
few	TRBV15	TRBJ2-1	TRBD1	CATSRGGTGYEAEQFF	TGTGCCACCAGCAGAGGTGGGACAGGGTATGAGGCTGAGCAGTTCTTC
-	TRBV2	TRBJ2-1	-	CASSVLARLSDEQFF	TGTGCCAGCAGTGTCCTAGCGCGGCTTTCCGATGAGCAGTTCTTC
-	TRBV6-1	TRBJ2-1	-	CASTDQTSYVHNEQFF	TGTGCCAGCACCGACCAAACTAGCTATGTCCACAATGAGCAGTTCTTC
few	TRBV7-6	TRBJ2-2	TRBD1	CASSIGFTGGRGELFF	TGTGCCAGCAGCATCGGATTCACAGGGGGCAGAGGGGAGCTGTTTTTT
few	TRBV5-6	TRBJ1-6	TRBD1	CASNLRGTGGSPLHF	TGTGCCAGCAACTTGAGAGGGACAGGGGGTTCACCCCTCCACTTT